Following are 31 T cell receptor beta chains from one sample sequenced in a study of Ad26.COV2.S vaccination and SARS-CoV-2 variants. Profiling relied on immunoSEQ multiplex PCR, and the TCRdb table lists in-frame clones only, not all of them. The data contain 350,000 to 450,000 clones, about 91% of them singletons. The material sequenced was peripheral blood, taken after recovery from COVID-19. All receptors come from a human donor who had recovered from COVID-19.

This chain joins TRBV28 and TRBJ1-6, with 11 bases aligning to TRBD1. V gave up 5 bases and J gave up 0 bases; unmatched junction bases: 9. The germline CDR1 and CDR2 sequences are MDHEN and SYDVKM. The length of the CDR3 is 19 residues. This CDR3 is CASSGTGGATSSYNSPLHF. CDR3 coding DNA: TGTGCCAGCAGTGGGACAGGGGGAGCTACCAGCTCCTATAATTCACCCCTCCACTTT.

This chain links TRBV13 with TRBJ2-1; 8 positions agree with TRBD2. This CDR3 region has 16 residues. Losses at the gene ends were 0 bases for V and 8 bases for J; bases not matched to a gene: 9. Germline V gene sequence: CDR1 PRHDT, CDR2 FYEKMQ (reference sequence). CDR3 region: CASSLGPGSGVYEQFF. The CDR3 nucleotides read TGTGCCAGCAGCTTAGGCCCGGGTAGCGGGGTTTATGAGCAGTTCTTC.

This sequence joins TRBV28 and TRBJ1-5; 7 positions agree with TRBD1. Germline V lookup: CDR1 MDHEN, CDR2 SYDVKM. The CDR3 runs to 15 residues. Trimming at V came to 7 bases and at J to 6 bases, leaving 12 bases not matched to a gene. CDR3 sequence (DNA): TGTGCCAGCACACTCGGACAGGTTGGGCTTCAGCCCCAGCATTTT. Its protein product is CASTLGQVGLQPQHF.

The chain employs TRBV5-4 and TRBJ1-2; 10 bases agree with TRBD1. There are 17 residues in the CDR3. J gave up 6 bases and V 1 base, and 12 bases lay outside the gene matches. Per the germline V gene, CDR1 is SGHNT and CDR2 is YYREEE (reference sequence). The CDR3 DNA follows: TGTGCCAGCAGCTTGCCCCGAGGACAGGGGGATTTCGATGGCTACACCTTC. Translation gives CASSLPRGQGDFDGYTF.

The chain is built from TRBV27 and TRBJ2-1; the D gene is possibly TRBD1 (6 bases). V lost 6 bases, J lost 2 bases, and 23 bases lay in between. This CDR3 is built from 18 residues. Germline values: CDR1 MNHEY, CDR2 SMNVEV (reference sequence). CDR3 sequence (DNA): TGTGCCAGCAGATCCGGTATTGGGGGCCCGAGAGCCTACAATGAGCAGTTCTTC. Its translation is CASRSGIGGPRAYNEQFF.

This sequence joins TRBV6-5 and TRBJ2-7, with D tentatively TRBD1 (6 bases). The ends were cut back, 5 bases at V and 2 bases at J, with 10 bases in the middle. The germline CDR1 and CDR2 sequences are MNHEY and SVGAGI. The CDR3 runs to 13 residues. The DNA of the CDR3 is TGTGCCAGCAGTCACAGGGAGACCTACGAGCAGTACTTC. This gives the protein CASSHRETYEQYF.

DNA of the CDR3: TGTGCCAGCAGCGTATGGGGGGAGTCTGGAAACACCATATATTTT. As protein: CASSVWGESGNTIYF. The V and J genes are TRBV9 and TRBJ1-3; TRBD1 is a possible D gene (5 bases). From germline, CDR1 is SGDLS and CDR2 YYNGEE. Trimming removed 1 base from V and 1 base from J, with 9 bases in between. This CDR3 contains 15 residues. Supplemented by reference TRBV9 and TRBJ1-3, the full variable domain reads DSGVTQTPKHLITATGQRVTLRCSPRSGDLSVYWYQQSLDQGLQFLIQYYNGEERAKGNILERFSAQQFPDLHSELNLSSLELGDSALYFCASSVWGESGNTIYFGEGSWLTVV.

V is TRBV7-6 and J is TRBJ1-5; TRBD1 is a possible D gene (6 bases). Trimming removed 5 bases at V and 7 bases at J, with 15 bases between. The CDR3 has 14 amino acids. Germline lookup yields CDR1 SGHVS and CDR2 FNYEAQ. CDR3 amino acids: CASSQGGGRQPQHF. The CDR3 DNA reads TGTGCCAGCAGCCAAGGGGGGGGCCGACAGCCCCAGCATTTT.

This chain joins TRBV13 and TRBJ2-3, with no clear D. Germline assignment: CDR1 PRHDT and CDR2 FYEKMQ (reference sequence). V shed 5 bases and J shed 5 bases, with 5 bases lying between them. This CDR3 is 11 amino acids long. The CDR3 protein is CASSIGDTQYF. CDR3 sequence (DNA): TGTGCCAGCAGCATTGGAGATACGCAGTATTTT.

In its sample, this clone was seen a few times. The chain has TRBV10-1 and TRBJ2-7; no definite D call. The CDR3 loop spans 12 amino acids. CDR1 is WNHNN and CDR2 is SYGVQD in the germline V gene (reference sequence). Trimming took 2 bases from V and 6 from J, leaving 8 bases between them. CDR3 nucleotide sequence: TGCGCCAGCAGTGAGGGTCTCGGCGAGCAGTACTTC. Translated, it gives CASSEGLGEQYF.

The V gene is TRBV6-5, the J gene TRBJ2-1; TRBD2 is a possible D gene (5 bases). The germline V gene has CDR1 MNHEY and CDR2 SVGAGI. The CDR3 runs to 11 residues. Trimming stripped 8 bases from V and 8 bases from J, with 10 bases between. The CDR3 sequence: CASRRADEQFF. As DNA, the CDR3 is TGTGCCAGCCGGCGGGCGGATGAGCAGTTCTTC.

This rearrangement joins TRBV6-2 or TRBV6-3 to TRBJ2-7; 9 positions match TRBD2. J was trimmed by 4 bases and V by 2 bases; bases with no gene match: 3. CDR3 size: 14 residues. In germline, CDR1 is MNHEY, CDR2 SVGEGT. This CDR3 reads CASSYGLAGYEQYF. CDR3 DNA sequence: TGTGCCAGCAGTTACGGGCTAGCGGGGTACGAGCAGTACTTC.

This clone came up once. The V call is TRBV7-9, the J call TRBJ2-7, with 10 bases that match TRBD1. Germline V gene data show CDR1 as SEHNR and CDR2 as FQNEAQ (reference sequence). The CDR3 contains 14 residues. The trim removed 1 base at V and 7 bases at J, leaving 4 bases unmatched. The CDR3, as DNA: TGTGCCAGCAGCTTAGATGGGACAGGGGCTGAGCAGTACTTC. Its translation: CASSLDGTGAEQYF. Based on the CDR3 plus reference TRBV7-9 and TRBJ2-7, the full variable domain is DTGVSQNPRHKITKRGQNVTFRCDPISEHNRLYWYRQTLGQGPEFLTYFQNEAQLEKSRLLSDRFSAERPKGSFSTLEIQRTEQGDSAMYLCASSLDGTGAEQYFGPGTRLTVT.

This clone was recorded a few times. Other nucleotide sequences from this sample produce the same CDR3. The chain has TRBV5-1 and TRBJ1-6; D gene ambiguous. Germline CDR1 SGHRS, CDR2 YFSETQ. Trimming stripped 0 bases from V and 10 bases from J, with 8 bases between. The CDR3 is made up of 13 amino acids. The CDR3 DNA reads TGCGCCAGCAGCTTGGACCCCGGGTCACCCCTCCACTTT. Amino acids: CASSLDPGSPLHF.

The rearrangement links TRBV3-1 (or the pseudogene TRBV3-2) to TRBJ1-6, with 8 bases that match TRBD1. The ends lost 8 bases at V and 4 bases at J; junction bases unmatched: 10. This CDR3 is built from 16 residues. Germline V CDR1 and CDR2: LGHDT, YNNKEL (reference sequence). The CDR3 region is CASGNYRGNYNSPLHF. The CDR3 DNA is TGTGCCAGCGGGAACTACAGGGGGAATTATAATTCACCCCTCCACTTT.

This clone was counted between two and nine times. This chain joins TRBV5-1 and TRBJ2-3; maybe TRBD2 (6 bases). The CDR3 totals 15 residues. V shed 2 bases and J shed 6 bases, with 16 bases lying between them. The germline V gene encodes CDR1 SGHRS and CDR2 YFSETQ. The DNA for the CDR3 is TGCGCCAGCAGCTTTGGAGGGTTAATGGAGGATACGCAGTATTTT. It specifies CASSFGGLMEDTQYF.

The V gene is TRBV20-1, the J gene TRBJ1-2; no firm D call. CDR1 and CDR2 (germline): DFQATT, SNEGSKA (reference sequence). This CDR3 region has 11 residues. The CDR3 reads CIGPSGSGYTF. CDR3 DNA sequence: TGCATTGGGCCCTCGGGGAGTGGCTACACCTTC.

The CDR3 reads CASSLGQINSPLHF. CDR3 nucleotides: TGTGCCAGCAGCTTGGGACAGATTAATTCACCCCTCCACTTT. The chain recombines TRBV9 with TRBJ1-6, with 7 bases that match TRBD1. This CDR3 is 14 amino acids long. J was trimmed by 6 bases and V by 4 bases; bases with no gene match: 4. Germline CDR1 and CDR2: SGDLS and YYNGEE.

V usage is TRBV7-9 and J usage is TRBJ1-2; D remains ambiguous. Trimming removed 2 bases at V and 4 bases at J, with 14 bases between. This CDR3 spans 15 amino acids. Germline V lookup: CDR1 SEHNR, CDR2 FQNEAQ (reference sequence). CDR3 sequence (DNA): TGTGCCAGCAGCTTATTGGAGTGGAGAGGCTATGGCTACACCTTC. This codes for CASSLLEWRGYGYTF.

This chain joins TRBV6-4 and TRBJ2-3; no clear D. Germline lookup yields CDR1 MRHNA and CDR2 SNTAGT. The V end lost 4 bases, the J end lost 2 bases, and 7 bases lay between the germline ends. The length of the CDR3 is 13 residues. CDR3 in DNA: TGTGCCAGCAGTGGAGTCGACACAGATACGCAGTATTTT. This codes for CASSGVDTDTQYF.

This clone was observed a few times. The chain uses TRBV2 and TRBJ1-5; D uncertain. The V end lost 3 bases, the J end lost 3 bases, and 6 bases lay between the germline ends. The CDR3 sequence is 13 residues long. The germline V gene encodes CDR1 SNHLY and CDR2 FYNNEI. CDR3 region: CASSDRYNQPQHF. As DNA, the CDR3 is TGTGCCAGCAGTGACAGGTACAATCAGCCCCAGCATTTT. The full variable domain, completed using reference TRBV2 and TRBJ1-5, is EPEVTQTPSHQVTQMGQEVILRCVPISNHLYFYWYRQILGQKVEFLVSFYNNEISEKSEIFDDQFSVERPDGSNFTLKIRSTKLEDSAMYFCASSDRYNQPQHFGDGTRLSIL.

The rearrangement links TRBV6-5 to TRBJ1-6; tentative D call: TRBD1 (6 bases). Germline V gene sequence: CDR1 MNHEY, CDR2 SVGAGI. The CDR3 totals 14 residues. Between the trimmed V and J ends, which lost 6 bases and 13 bases, there was a span of 19 bases. The CDR3 coding sequence is TGTGCCAGCAGCAGCCGGGGGGGGCCATCCCCCCTCCACTTT. It encodes CASSSRGGPSPLHF.

This chain links TRBV11-2 with TRBJ1-2; unclear D gene. CDR3 size: 13 residues. Germline V lookup: CDR1 SGHAT, CDR2 FQNNGV. V was pared by 6 bases and J by 8 bases, with 16 bases between. CDR3 nucleotides: TGTGCCAGCAGACCGGAAAGTCGGGGAGGCTACACCTTC. Translation gives CASRPESRGGYTF. Full variable domain (missing parts from reference TRBV11-2 and TRBJ1-2): EAGVAQSPRYKIIEKRQSVAFWCNPISGHATLYWYQQILGQGPKLLIQFQNNGVVDDSQLPKDRFSAERLKGVDSTLKIQPAKLEDSAVYLCASRPESRGGYTFGSGTRLTVV.

The chain is built from TRBV12-3 or TRBV12-4 and TRBJ1-2, with D unresolved. V lost 6 bases, J lost 0 bases, and 8 bases lay in between. The CDR3 length is 13 residues. The CDR3 DNA reads as TGTGCCAGCAGCGCAAGGCCTAACTATGGCTACACCTTC. This encodes CASSARPNYGYTF.

The CDR3 DNA reads as TGTGCCATCAGTGAGTCGAGCCTTGGAGCTTTCTTT. Its protein is CAISESSLGAFF. The chain combines TRBV10-3 with TRBJ1-1; no reliable D call. CDR3 length: 12 residues. V lost 0 bases, J lost 10 bases, and 9 bases lay in between. CDR1 and CDR2 (germline): ENHRY, SYGVKD.

This sequence joins TRBV10-2 and TRBJ2-1; no reliable D call. V shed 5 bases and J shed 2 bases, with 4 bases lying between them. Germline V lookup: CDR1 WSHSY, CDR2 SAAADI. The CDR3 contains 12 residues. The CDR3 DNA reads TGCGCCAGCAGTCACACCTACAATGAGCAGTTCTTC. It encodes CASSHTYNEQFF.

J is TRBJ1-1 and V is TRBV27; the D is unclear. The ends were cut back, 2 bases at V and 6 bases at J, with 16 bases in the middle. In germline, CDR1 is MNHEY, CDR2 SMNVEV (reference sequence). CDR3 length: 15 residues. The CDR3 nucleotides are TGTGCCAGCAGTTTACGGCAGGCTTTTTCTGCTGAAGCTTTCTTT. As protein: CASSLRQAFSAEAFF.

The rearrangement joins TRBV27 to TRBJ2-1, with TRBD2 as a possible D gene (6 bases). CDR1 MNHEY and CDR2 SMNVEV come from the germline V gene (reference sequence). Trimming left V 1 base short and J 1 base short, with 8 bases between. The CDR3 sequence is 15 residues long. CDR3 nucleotides: TGTGCCAGCAGTTTATGGGGGGAGTCCTACAATGAGCAGTTCTTC. Protein: CASSLWGESYNEQFF.

This clone is a singleton in its sample. The V call is TRBV19, the J call TRBJ1-2; D gene ambiguous. V was trimmed by 3 bases and J by 6 bases, leaving 11 bases between them. The CDR3 runs to 13 residues. In germline, CDR1 is LNHDA, CDR2 SQIVND (reference sequence). The CDR3, as DNA: TGTGCCAGTAGTATCGCGGCCCAACATGGCTACACCTTC. It codes for CASSIAAQHGYTF.

The chain is built from TRBV3-1 (or the pseudogene TRBV3-2) and TRBJ2-3, with 9 bases that match TRBD2. The CDR3 has 17 residues. Trimming at V came to 0 bases and at J to 6 bases, leaving 10 bases not matched to a gene. Germline CDR1 and CDR2: LGHDT and YNNKEL (reference sequence). The CDR3 nucleotides read TGTGCCAGCAGCCAAGATAAGGTAGCGGGGGTTTCCGATACGCAGTATTTT. Translated, it gives CASSQDKVAGVSDTQYF.

The chain recombines TRBV11-2 with TRBJ2-2; the D is unclear. The CDR3 length is 13 residues. The V end lost 5 bases, the J end lost 8 bases, and 12 bases lay between the germline ends. Germline loops: CDR1 SGHAT, CDR2 FQNNGV. The CDR3 DNA is TGTGCCAGCAGCCCTCCTCTTCTGGGGGAGCTGTTTTTT. It yields the protein CASSPPLLGELFF.